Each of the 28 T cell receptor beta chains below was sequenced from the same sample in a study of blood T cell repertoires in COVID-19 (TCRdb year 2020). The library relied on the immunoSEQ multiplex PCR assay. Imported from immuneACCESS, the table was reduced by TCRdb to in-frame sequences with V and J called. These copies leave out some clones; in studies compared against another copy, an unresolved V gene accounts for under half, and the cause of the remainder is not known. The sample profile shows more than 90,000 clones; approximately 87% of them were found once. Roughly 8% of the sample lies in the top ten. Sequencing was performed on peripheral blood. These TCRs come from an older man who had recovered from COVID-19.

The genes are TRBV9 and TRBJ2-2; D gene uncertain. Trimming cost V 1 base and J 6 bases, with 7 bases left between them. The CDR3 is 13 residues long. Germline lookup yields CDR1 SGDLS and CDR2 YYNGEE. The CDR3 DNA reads TGTGCCAGCAGCGTATTCGGGTCCGGGGAGCTGTTTTTT. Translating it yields CASSVFGSGELFF. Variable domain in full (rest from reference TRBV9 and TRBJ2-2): DSGVTQTPKHLITATGQRVTLRCSPRSGDLSVYWYQQSLDQGLQFLIQYYNGEERAKGNILERFSAQQFPDLHSELNLSSLELGDSALYFCASSVFGSGELFFGEGSRLTVL.

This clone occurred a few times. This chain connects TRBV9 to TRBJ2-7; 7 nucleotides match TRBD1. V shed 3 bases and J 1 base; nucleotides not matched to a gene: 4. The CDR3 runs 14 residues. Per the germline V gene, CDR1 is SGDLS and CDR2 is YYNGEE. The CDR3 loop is CASSARDRSYEQYF. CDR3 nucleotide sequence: TGTGCCAGCAGCGCCCGGGACAGATCCTACGAGCAGTACTTC.

CDR3 protein: CASSGGQGRGAFF. The CDR3 coding sequence is TGTGCCAGCAGTGGAGGACAGGGGAGAGGGGCTTTCTTT. The chain links TRBV12-3 or TRBV12-4 to TRBJ1-1; 9 bases map to TRBD1. The CDR3 consists of 13 residues. With 5 bases clipped from V and 11 bases from J, the junction kept 9 bases outside the gene matches.

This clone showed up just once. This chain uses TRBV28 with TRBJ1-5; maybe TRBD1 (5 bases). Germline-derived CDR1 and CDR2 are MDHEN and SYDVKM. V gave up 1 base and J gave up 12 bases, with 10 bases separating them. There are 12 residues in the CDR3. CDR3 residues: CASSLLWGGQHF. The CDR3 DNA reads TGTGCCAGCAGTTTATTATGGGGGGGCCAGCATTTT. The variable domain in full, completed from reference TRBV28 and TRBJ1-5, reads DVKVTQSSRYLVKRTGEKVFLECVQDMDHENMFWYRQDPGLGLRLIYFSYDVKMKEKGDIPEGYSVSREKKERFSLILESASTNQTSMYLCASSLLWGGQHFGDGTRLSIL.

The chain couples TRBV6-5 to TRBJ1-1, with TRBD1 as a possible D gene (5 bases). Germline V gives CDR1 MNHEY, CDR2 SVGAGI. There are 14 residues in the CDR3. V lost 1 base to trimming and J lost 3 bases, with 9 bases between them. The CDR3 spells CASSYWGVDTEAFF. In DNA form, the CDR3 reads TGTGCCAGCAGTTACTGGGGGGTAGACACTGAAGCTTTCTTT.

Here the CDR3 DNA reads TGTGCCAGCAGCTTGGGACAGGGTGCCTACAATGAGCAGTTCTTC. Translated, it gives CASSLGQGAYNEQFF. The chain recombines TRBV7-6 with TRBJ2-1; TRBD1 matches 9 bases. V gave up 3 bases and J gave up 2 bases; unmatched junction bases: 2. Per germline, CDR1 SGHVS and CDR2 FNYEAQ. This CDR3 has 15 residues.

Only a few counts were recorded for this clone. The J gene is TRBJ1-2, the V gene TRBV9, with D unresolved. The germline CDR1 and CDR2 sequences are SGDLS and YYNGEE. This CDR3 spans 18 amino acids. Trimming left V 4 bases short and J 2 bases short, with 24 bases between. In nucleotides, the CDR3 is TGTGCCAGCAGCCCAGTGAGCACAGTACGCGAGGGAAACTATGGCTACACCTTC. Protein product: CASSPVSTVREGNYGYTF.

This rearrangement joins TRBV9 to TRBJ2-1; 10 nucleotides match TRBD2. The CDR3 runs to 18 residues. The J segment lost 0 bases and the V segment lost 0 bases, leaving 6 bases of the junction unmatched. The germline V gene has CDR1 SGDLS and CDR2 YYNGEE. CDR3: CASSVGLAGATSYNEQFF. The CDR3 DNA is TGTGCCAGCAGCGTAGGGCTAGCGGGAGCCACCTCCTACAATGAGCAGTTCTTC.

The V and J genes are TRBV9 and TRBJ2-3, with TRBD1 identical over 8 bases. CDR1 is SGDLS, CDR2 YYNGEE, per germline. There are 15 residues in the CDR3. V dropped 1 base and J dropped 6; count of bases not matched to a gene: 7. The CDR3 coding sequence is TGTGCCAGCAGCGTACAGGGGGCCCCCTTTGATACGCAGTATTTT. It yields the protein CASSVQGAPFDTQYF.

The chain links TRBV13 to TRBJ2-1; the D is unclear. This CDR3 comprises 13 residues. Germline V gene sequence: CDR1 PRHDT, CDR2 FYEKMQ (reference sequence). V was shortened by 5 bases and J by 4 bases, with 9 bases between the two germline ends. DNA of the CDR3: TGTGCCAGCAGCCTCACGACTTACAATGAGCAGTTCTTC. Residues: CASSLTTYNEQFF.

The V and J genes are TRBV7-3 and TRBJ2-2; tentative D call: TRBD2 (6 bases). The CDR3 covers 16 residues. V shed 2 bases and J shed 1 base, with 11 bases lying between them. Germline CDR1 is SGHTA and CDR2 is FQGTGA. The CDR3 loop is CASSLLASVNTGELFF. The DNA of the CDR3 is TGTGCCAGCAGCTTACTCGCTAGCGTGAACACCGGGGAGCTGTTTTTT.

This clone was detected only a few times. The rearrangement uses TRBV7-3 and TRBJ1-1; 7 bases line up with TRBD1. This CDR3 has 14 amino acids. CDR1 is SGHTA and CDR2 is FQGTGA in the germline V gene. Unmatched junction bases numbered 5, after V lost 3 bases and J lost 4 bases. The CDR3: CASSFNRGSTEAFF. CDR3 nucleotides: TGTGCCAGCAGCTTCAACAGGGGATCCACTGAAGCTTTCTTT.

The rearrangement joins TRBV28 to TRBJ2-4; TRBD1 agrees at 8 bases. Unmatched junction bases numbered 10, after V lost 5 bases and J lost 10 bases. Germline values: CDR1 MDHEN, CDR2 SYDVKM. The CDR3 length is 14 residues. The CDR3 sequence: CASSVDRVFLIQYF. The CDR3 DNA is TGTGCCAGCAGTGTGGACAGGGTTTTCCTTATTCAGTACTTC.

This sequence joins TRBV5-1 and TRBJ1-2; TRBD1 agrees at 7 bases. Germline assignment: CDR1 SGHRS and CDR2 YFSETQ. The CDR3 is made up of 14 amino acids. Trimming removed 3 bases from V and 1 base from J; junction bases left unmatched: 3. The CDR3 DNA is TGCGCCAGCAGCTACGGGACAGATAACTATGGCTACACCTTC. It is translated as CASSYGTDNYGYTF.

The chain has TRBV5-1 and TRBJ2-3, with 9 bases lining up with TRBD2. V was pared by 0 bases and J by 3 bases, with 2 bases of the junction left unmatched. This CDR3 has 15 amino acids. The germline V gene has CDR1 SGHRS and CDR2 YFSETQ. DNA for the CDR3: TGCGCCAGCAGCTTGGAGCGGGGGGATACAGATACGCAGTATTTT. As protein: CASSLERGDTDTQYF.

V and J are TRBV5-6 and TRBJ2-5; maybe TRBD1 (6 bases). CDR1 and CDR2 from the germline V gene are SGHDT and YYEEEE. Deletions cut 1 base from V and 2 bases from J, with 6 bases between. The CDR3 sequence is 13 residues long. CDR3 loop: CASSLRGQETQYF. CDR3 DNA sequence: TGTGCCAGCAGCTTGAGGGGGCAAGAGACCCAGTACTTC.

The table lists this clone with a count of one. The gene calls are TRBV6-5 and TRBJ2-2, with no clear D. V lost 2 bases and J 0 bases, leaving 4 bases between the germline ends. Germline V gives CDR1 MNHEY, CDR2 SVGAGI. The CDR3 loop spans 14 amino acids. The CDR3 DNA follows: TGTGCCAGCAGTTACGAGGCGAACACCGGGGAGCTGTTTTTT. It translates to CASSYEANTGELFF.

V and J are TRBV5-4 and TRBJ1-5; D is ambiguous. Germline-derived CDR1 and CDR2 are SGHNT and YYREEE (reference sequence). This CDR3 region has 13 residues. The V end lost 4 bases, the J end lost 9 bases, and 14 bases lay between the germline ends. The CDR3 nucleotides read TGTGCCAGCAGCCGTGACACCCTCGGGCCCCAGCATTTT. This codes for CASSRDTLGPQHF.

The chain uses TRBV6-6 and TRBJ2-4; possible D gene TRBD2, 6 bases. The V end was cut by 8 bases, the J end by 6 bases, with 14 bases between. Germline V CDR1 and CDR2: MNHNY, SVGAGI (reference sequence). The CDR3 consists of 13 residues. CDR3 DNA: TGTGCCAGCGGAGACTCCGGGAGAAACATTCAGTACTTC. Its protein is CASGDSGRNIQYF.

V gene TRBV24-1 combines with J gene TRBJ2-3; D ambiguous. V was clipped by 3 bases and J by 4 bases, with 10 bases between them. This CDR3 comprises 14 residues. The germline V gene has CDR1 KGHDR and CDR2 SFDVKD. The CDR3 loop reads CATSDAGVADTQYF. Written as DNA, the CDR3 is TGTGCCACCAGTGATGCAGGTGTTGCAGATACGCAGTATTTT.

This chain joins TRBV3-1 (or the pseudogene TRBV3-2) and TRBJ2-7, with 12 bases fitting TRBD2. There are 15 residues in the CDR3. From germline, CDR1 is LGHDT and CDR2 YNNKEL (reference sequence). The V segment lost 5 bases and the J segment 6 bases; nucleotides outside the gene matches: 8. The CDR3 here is CASSSSSGGAIEQYF. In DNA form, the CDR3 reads TGTGCCAGCAGCTCTTCTAGCGGGGGGGCCATCGAGCAGTACTTC.

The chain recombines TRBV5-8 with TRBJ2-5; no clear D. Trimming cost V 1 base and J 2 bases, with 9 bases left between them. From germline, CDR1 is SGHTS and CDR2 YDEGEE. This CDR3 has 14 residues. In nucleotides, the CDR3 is TGTGCCAGCAGCTTGTTGGGCAGACAAGAGACCCAGTACTTC. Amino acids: CASSLLGRQETQYF. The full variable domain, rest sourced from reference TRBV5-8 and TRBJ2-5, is EAGVTQSPTHLIKTRGQQATLRCSPISGHTSVYWYQQALGLGLQFLLWYDEGEERNRGNFPPRFSGRQFPNYSSELNVNALELEDSALYLCASSLLGRQETQYFGPGTRLLVL.

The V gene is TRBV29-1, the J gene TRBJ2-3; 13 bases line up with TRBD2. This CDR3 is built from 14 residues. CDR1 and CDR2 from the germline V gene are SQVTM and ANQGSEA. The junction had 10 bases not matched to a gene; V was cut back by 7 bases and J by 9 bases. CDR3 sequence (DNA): TGCAGCGCTCAAGGAGGACTAGCGGGAGAGACGCAGTATTTT. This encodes CSAQGGLAGETQYF.

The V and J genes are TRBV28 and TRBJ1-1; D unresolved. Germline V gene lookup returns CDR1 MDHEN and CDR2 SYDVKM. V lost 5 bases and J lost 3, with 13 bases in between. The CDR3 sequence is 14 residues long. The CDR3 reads CASSPPGVHTEAFF. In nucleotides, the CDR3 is TGTGCCAGCAGTCCACCCGGGGTGCACACTGAAGCTTTCTTT.

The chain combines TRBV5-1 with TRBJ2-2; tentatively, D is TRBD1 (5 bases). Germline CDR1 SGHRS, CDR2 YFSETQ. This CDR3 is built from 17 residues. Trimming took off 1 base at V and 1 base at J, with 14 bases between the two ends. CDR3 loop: CASSLRTLRGNTGELFF. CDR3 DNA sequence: TGCGCCAGCAGCTTGAGGACCCTAAGGGGGAACACCGGGGAGCTGTTTTTT.

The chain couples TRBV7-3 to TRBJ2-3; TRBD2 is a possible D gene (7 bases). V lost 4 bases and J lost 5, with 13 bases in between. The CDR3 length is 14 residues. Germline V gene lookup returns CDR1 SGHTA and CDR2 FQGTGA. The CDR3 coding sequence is TGTGCCAGCAGCTCGGGGGGCCCCGAAGATACGCAGTATTTT. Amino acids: CASSSGGPEDTQYF.

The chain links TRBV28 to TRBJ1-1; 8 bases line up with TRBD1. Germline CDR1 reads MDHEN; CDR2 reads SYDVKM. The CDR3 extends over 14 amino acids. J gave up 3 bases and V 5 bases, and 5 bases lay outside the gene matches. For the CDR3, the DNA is TGTGCCAGCAGTCCAGGGGGCGCGGACACTGAAGCTTTCTTT. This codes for CASSPGGADTEAFF.

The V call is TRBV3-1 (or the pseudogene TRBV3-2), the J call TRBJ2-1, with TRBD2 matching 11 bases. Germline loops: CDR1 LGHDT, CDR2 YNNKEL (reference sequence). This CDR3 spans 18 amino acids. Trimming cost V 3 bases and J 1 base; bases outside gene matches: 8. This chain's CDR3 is CASSQDISGRVSYNEQFF. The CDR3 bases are TGTGCCAGCAGCCAGGATATTAGCGGGAGGGTTTCCTACAATGAGCAGTTCTTC.